This TCR beta chain was obtained from a study of glioma-infiltrating T cells. The CDR3 consists of 14 residues. Germline V gene lookup returns CDR1 SNHLY and CDR2 FYNNEI. The V gene lost 11 bases and the J gene lost 0 bases, with 14 bases spanning the gap. A note on this clonotype: Its antigen is not identified.

TCR alpha and beta CDR3 regions were amplified from RNA using iRepertoire nested multiplex PCR. TCRdb itself ran the multiplex PCR reads through MiXCR, one entry per CDR3 protein. Here the sample spans fewer than 90,000 distinct CDR3 sequences, 20% to 25% being singletons. Study results and caveats: Tissue-blood divergence was below expectation in non-neoplastic patients, above in gliomas.

This clonotype was sampled from a human donor with low-grade glioma or glioblastoma, undergoing nonglioma brain surgery, or in good health (not recorded which). The chain joins TRBV2 to TRBJ2-4, with D possibly being TRBD1 (5 bases). The sample was glioma tissue, nonneoplastic brain tissue, or PBMCs (not recorded which). The CDR3 region has the DNA TGTGCCGCCTCACAGGTCCTAGCCAAAAACATTCAGTACTTC. It translates to CAASQVLAKNIQYF.